The present TCR beta chain was sequenced within a study of a mutant IDH1 vaccine in newly diagnosed glioma. Noted time point: week 5, during vaccination. The study gave 300 ug of mutant IDH1 20-mer peptide per vaccine dose, with topical imiquimod. Of note for this clone: Its antigen is unidentified.

Profiled with immunoSEQ multiplex PCR; TCRdb holds only in-frame clones, not every one. This table holds around 52,000 clones, around 80% found once. Trimming at V came to 0 bases and at J to 5 bases, leaving 0 bases not matched to a gene. The germline CDR1 and CDR2 sequences are WNHNN and SYGVQD (reference sequence). This CDR3 comprises 14 residues. The sequences come from PBMCs, collected from a glioma patient whose treatment included an IDH1 peptide vaccine. This chain connects TRBV10-1 to TRBJ2-1, with 8 nucleotides matching TRBD2. The clonotype was recovered from a woman aged 40 to 50 with glioma. CDR3 sequence reads: CASSESSGDNEQFF. The CDR3 DNA is TGCGCCAGCAGTGAGTCTAGCGGGGACAATGAGCAGTTCTTC.